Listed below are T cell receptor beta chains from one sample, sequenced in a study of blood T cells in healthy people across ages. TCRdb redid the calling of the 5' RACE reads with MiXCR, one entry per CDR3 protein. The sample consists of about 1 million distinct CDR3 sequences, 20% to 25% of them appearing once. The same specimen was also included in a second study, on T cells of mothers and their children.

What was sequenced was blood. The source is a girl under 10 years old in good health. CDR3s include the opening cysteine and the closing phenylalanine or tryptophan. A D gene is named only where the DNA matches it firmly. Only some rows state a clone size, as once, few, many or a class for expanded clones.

cdr3_aa: CASSAVTSGAQETQYF
cdr3_nt: TGTGCCAGCAGCGCTGTGACTAGCGGAGCCCAAGAGACCCAGTACTTC
d_call: TRBD2
j_call: TRBJ2-5
clone_size: -
v_call: TRBV7-6

cdr3_aa: CASSPSGSLDDGNEQFF
cdr3_nt: TGCGCCAGCAGCCCGTCGGGGAGCTTAGACGATGGCAATGAGCAGTTCTTC
d_call: -
j_call: TRBJ2-1
clone_size: few
v_call: TRBV5-1

cdr3_aa: CSATGEGEGSNYGYTF
cdr3_nt: TGCAGTGCTACCGGGGAAGGAGAGGGGTCTAACTATGGCTACACCTTC
d_call: -
j_call: TRBJ1-2
clone_size: -
v_call: TRBV20-1

cdr3_aa: CASGQGLAGEYEQYF
cdr3_nt: TGTGCTAGTGGTCAGGGACTAGCGGGGGAGTACGAGCAGTACTTC
d_call: TRBD2
j_call: TRBJ2-7
clone_size: -
v_call: TRBV12-5

cdr3_aa: CASSYGSGEAFF
cdr3_nt: TGTGCCAGCAGTTACGGTTCGGGTGAAGCTTTCTTT
d_call: -
j_call: TRBJ1-1
clone_size: -
v_call: TRBV6-6

cdr3_aa: CASSQAQGPDEKLFF
cdr3_nt: TGTGCCAGCAGCCAAGCCCAGGGCCCGGATGAAAAACTGTTTTTT
d_call: -
j_call: TRBJ1-4
clone_size: -
v_call: TRBV4-2

cdr3_aa: CASSQVAGASDPTDEQYF
cdr3_nt: TGCGCCAGCAGCCAAGTTGCAGGGGCCTCCGACCCGACTGACGAGCAGTACTTC
d_call: -
j_call: TRBJ2-7
clone_size: few
v_call: TRBV4-3

cdr3_aa: CASSPDRANTGELFF
cdr3_nt: TGTGCCAGCAGTCCGGACAGGGCGAACACCGGGGAGCTGTTTTTT
d_call: TRBD1
j_call: TRBJ2-2
clone_size: few
v_call: TRBV2

cdr3_aa: CASLDRSGSEKLFF
cdr3_nt: TGTGCCAGCCTCGACAGGTCCGGTTCGGAAAAACTGTTTTTT
d_call: -
j_call: TRBJ1-4
clone_size: -
v_call: TRBV6-2/TRBV6-3

cdr3_aa: CSVTEAKNIQYF
cdr3_nt: TGCAGCGTAACGGAAGCCAAAAACATTCAGTACTTC
d_call: -
j_call: TRBJ2-4
clone_size: few
v_call: TRBV29-1

cdr3_aa: CASRPDFEETQYF
cdr3_nt: TGTGCCAGCAGACCGGACTTCGAAGAGACCCAGTACTTC
d_call: -
j_call: TRBJ2-5
clone_size: -
v_call: TRBV6-2/TRBV6-3

cdr3_aa: CASSLVGGQGYYGYTF
cdr3_nt: TGTGCCAGCAGCTTAGTCGGGGGACAGGGATACTATGGCTACACCTTC
d_call: TRBD1
j_call: TRBJ1-2
clone_size: few
v_call: TRBV7-9

cdr3_aa: CASSLTPGGIPYGYTF
cdr3_nt: TGTGCCAGCAGCCTGACCCCAGGGGGAATCCCCTATGGCTACACCTTC
d_call: TRBD1
j_call: TRBJ1-2
clone_size: -
v_call: TRBV13

cdr3_aa: CASSFSRRETQYF
cdr3_nt: TGTGCCAGCAGCTTCTCCCGAAGGGAGACCCAGTACTTC
d_call: -
j_call: TRBJ2-5
clone_size: -
v_call: TRBV11-2

cdr3_aa: CASSFIFDTGELFF
cdr3_nt: TGTGCCAGCAGCTTCATTTTCGACACCGGGGAGCTGTTTTTT
d_call: -
j_call: TRBJ2-2
clone_size: few
v_call: TRBV5-4

cdr3_aa: CASSLLSDLYEQYF
cdr3_nt: TGTGCCAGCAGTTTATTGTCAGACCTCTACGAGCAGTACTTC
d_call: -
j_call: TRBJ2-7
clone_size: -
v_call: TRBV27

cdr3_aa: CSALSRGRNETQYF
cdr3_nt: TGCAGTGCTCTTAGTCGGGGGCGGAACGAGACCCAGTACTTC
d_call: -
j_call: TRBJ2-5
clone_size: -
v_call: TRBV20-1

cdr3_aa: CSARDPGTGGIAETQYF
cdr3_nt: TGCAGTGCTAGAGATCCCGGGACAGGGGGCATCGCAGAGACCCAGTACTTC
d_call: TRBD1
j_call: TRBJ2-5
clone_size: -
v_call: TRBV20-1

cdr3_aa: CASSLGENRPQFF
cdr3_nt: TGCGCCAGCAGCTTGGGGGAAAACAGACCACAGTTCTTC
d_call: -
j_call: TRBJ2-1
clone_size: -
v_call: TRBV5-1

cdr3_aa: CASSHTRYEQYF
cdr3_nt: TGTGCCAGCAGCCACACTCGGTACGAGCAGTACTTC
d_call: -
j_call: TRBJ2-7
clone_size: -
v_call: TRBV7-9

cdr3_aa: CASSGPRGEETQYF
cdr3_nt: TGTGCCAGCAGTGGACCTAGGGGGGAAGAGACCCAGTACTTC
d_call: -
j_call: TRBJ2-5
clone_size: -
v_call: TRBV6-1

cdr3_aa: CASSQVAAGAKNIQYF
cdr3_nt: TGTGCCAGCAGCCAAGTGGCAGCGGGGGCCAAAAACATTCAGTACTTC
d_call: TRBD2
j_call: TRBJ2-4
clone_size: -
v_call: TRBV14

cdr3_aa: CSVAGVSQETQYF
cdr3_nt: TGCAGCGTTGCGGGGGTCTCACAAGAGACCCAGTACTTC
d_call: -
j_call: TRBJ2-5
clone_size: -
v_call: TRBV29-1

cdr3_aa: CASNPDRVEMDEQYF
cdr3_nt: TGTGCCAGCAATCCAGACCGGGTCGAAATGGACGAGCAGTACTTC
d_call: -
j_call: TRBJ2-7
clone_size: -
v_call: TRBV6-1

cdr3_aa: CASGTTATLYNEQFF
cdr3_nt: TGTGCCAGCGGGACTACCGCTACCTTATACAATGAGCAGTTCTTC
d_call: TRBD2
j_call: TRBJ2-1
clone_size: few
v_call: TRBV5-6

cdr3_aa: CASSQEQGSAGANVLTF
cdr3_nt: TGTGCCAGCAGCCAAGAGCAGGGATCGGCTGGGGCCAACGTCCTGACTTTC
d_call: -
j_call: TRBJ2-6
clone_size: -
v_call: TRBV14

cdr3_aa: CAGSVGTNEKLFF
cdr3_nt: TGTGCCGGCAGCGTAGGCACTAATGAAAAACTGTTTTTT
d_call: -
j_call: TRBJ1-4
clone_size: -
v_call: TRBV9

cdr3_aa: CASSLEGQNNSPLHF
cdr3_nt: TGTGCCAGCAGCTTAGAGGGACAGAACAATTCACCCCTCCACTTT
d_call: TRBD1
j_call: TRBJ1-6
clone_size: -
v_call: TRBV11-2

cdr3_aa: CASSLNGDRGLGYTF
cdr3_nt: TGTGCCAGCAGCTTAAATGGGGACAGGGGACTCGGCTACACCTTC
d_call: TRBD1
j_call: TRBJ1-2
clone_size: few
v_call: TRBV7-3

cdr3_aa: CSANSPTGGTDQPQHF
cdr3_nt: TGCAGTGCTAATTCCCCCACAGGGGGTACGGATCAGCCCCAGCATTTT
d_call: TRBD1
j_call: TRBJ1-5
clone_size: -
v_call: TRBV20-1

cdr3_aa: CASSPSSGWISGANVLTF
cdr3_nt: TGTGCCAGCAGCCCCTCTAGCGGGTGGATTTCTGGGGCCAACGTCCTGACTTTC
d_call: TRBD2
j_call: TRBJ2-6
clone_size: few
v_call: TRBV11-3

cdr3_aa: CASNHFRGDTQYF
cdr3_nt: TGCGCCAGCAACCATTTTAGGGGAGATACGCAGTATTTT
d_call: -
j_call: TRBJ2-3
clone_size: -
v_call: TRBV5-1

cdr3_aa: CASSTDRGLKETQYF
cdr3_nt: TGCGCCAGCAGCACGGACAGGGGGCTCAAAGAGACCCAGTACTTC
d_call: TRBD1
j_call: TRBJ2-5
clone_size: -
v_call: TRBV5-1

cdr3_aa: CASSHPIGGSGDTQYF
cdr3_nt: TGTGCCAGCAGCCACCCCATTGGCGGCAGTGGAGATACGCAGTATTTT
d_call: -
j_call: TRBJ2-3
clone_size: few
v_call: TRBV4-2

cdr3_aa: CASSQVGQVGETQYF
cdr3_nt: TGCGCCAGCAGCCAAGTTGGACAGGTTGGAGAGACCCAGTACTTC
d_call: TRBD1
j_call: TRBJ2-5
clone_size: -
v_call: TRBV4-1

cdr3_aa: CSVDRVKRGNEQFF
cdr3_nt: TGCAGCGTTGACAGGGTAAAGCGTGGTAATGAGCAGTTCTTC
d_call: -
j_call: TRBJ2-1
clone_size: few
v_call: TRBV29-1

cdr3_aa: CASSSGLQGTEAFF
cdr3_nt: TGCGCCAGCAGCTCCGGTCTTCAAGGAACTGAAGCTTTCTTT
d_call: -
j_call: TRBJ1-1
clone_size: few
v_call: TRBV5-1

cdr3_aa: CSVEGGASEQFF
cdr3_nt: TGCAGCGTTGAAGGGGGGGCCAGTGAGCAGTTCTTC
d_call: -
j_call: TRBJ2-1
clone_size: -
v_call: TRBV29-1

cdr3_aa: CSSELNVSPSYNEQFF
cdr3_nt: TGCAGTTCAGAACTAAATGTCAGCCCCTCCTACAATGAGCAGTTCTTC
d_call: -
j_call: TRBJ2-1
clone_size: -
v_call: TRBV20-1

cdr3_aa: CASSQGPGGGKTQYF
cdr3_nt: TGTGCCAGCAGCCAAGGCCCAGGGGGCGGAAAGACCCAGTACTTC
d_call: TRBD1
j_call: TRBJ2-5
clone_size: -
v_call: TRBV3-1

cdr3_aa: CASSQDLRPNEQFF
cdr3_nt: TGCGCCAGCAGCCAAGATCTCAGACCTAATGAGCAGTTCTTC
d_call: -
j_call: TRBJ2-1
clone_size: -
v_call: TRBV4-3

cdr3_aa: CASSFGLEGETQYF
cdr3_nt: TGTGCCAGCAGTTTTGGACTAGAGGGAGAGACCCAGTACTTC
d_call: TRBD2
j_call: TRBJ2-5
clone_size: -
v_call: TRBV5-6

cdr3_aa: CSGGATGTEAFF
cdr3_nt: TGCAGCGGAGGGGCCACGGGCACTGAAGCCTTCTTT
d_call: -
j_call: TRBJ1-1
clone_size: -
v_call: TRBV29-1

cdr3_aa: CASSLMPGGGPYNEQFF
cdr3_nt: TGTGCCAGCAGCTTGATGCCCGGAGGGGGCCCTTACAATGAGCAGTTCTTC
d_call: -
j_call: TRBJ2-1
clone_size: few
v_call: TRBV5-6

cdr3_aa: CASRPTGHYGYTF
cdr3_nt: TGTGCCAGCAGGCCGACAGGGCACTATGGCTACACCTTC
d_call: TRBD1
j_call: TRBJ1-2
clone_size: few
v_call: TRBV6-5

cdr3_aa: CASSEEPGLGLDEQFF
cdr3_nt: TGTGCCAGCAGCGAGGAACCGGGACTAGGACTCGATGAGCAGTTCTTC
d_call: TRBD2
j_call: TRBJ2-1
clone_size: -
v_call: TRBV11-2

cdr3_aa: CASSFGLAESNEQFF
cdr3_nt: TGTGCTAGCAGCTTTGGACTAGCGGAATCGAATGAGCAGTTCTTC
d_call: TRBD2
j_call: TRBJ2-1
clone_size: -
v_call: TRBV7-7

cdr3_aa: CASSFTSENEQYF
cdr3_nt: TGTGCCAGCAGCTTCACTAGCGAAAACGAGCAGTACTTC
d_call: TRBD2
j_call: TRBJ2-7
clone_size: -
v_call: TRBV7-2

cdr3_aa: CASSTPGANTEAFF
cdr3_nt: TGTGCCAGTAGTACGCCAGGAGCGAACACTGAAGCTTTCTTT
d_call: -
j_call: TRBJ1-1
clone_size: -
v_call: TRBV19

cdr3_aa: CASSPDGSILYGYTF
cdr3_nt: TGTGCCAGCAGTCCCGACGGTTCAATCTTATATGGCTACACCTTC
d_call: -
j_call: TRBJ1-2
clone_size: few
v_call: TRBV12-3/TRBV12-4

cdr3_aa: CREIQETQYF
cdr3_nt: TGCAGGGAGATCCAAGAGACCCAGTACTTC
d_call: -
j_call: TRBJ2-5
clone_size: -
v_call: TRBV29-1

cdr3_aa: CASSHGTSGNEQFF
cdr3_nt: TGTGCCAGCTCACACGGGACGAGTGGCAATGAGCAGTTCTTC
d_call: -
j_call: TRBJ2-1
clone_size: few
v_call: TRBV18

cdr3_aa: CASSQGRDNTGELFF
cdr3_nt: TGCGCCAGCAGCCAGGGTCGGGATAACACCGGGGAGCTGTTTTTT
d_call: -
j_call: TRBJ2-2
clone_size: -
v_call: TRBV4-1

cdr3_aa: CASRHGAEPVETQYF
cdr3_nt: TGTGCCAGCAGACATGGAGCTGAGCCTGTAGAGACCCAGTACTTC
d_call: -
j_call: TRBJ2-5
clone_size: -
v_call: TRBV3-1

cdr3_aa: CASSSLQGSPYSSPLHF
cdr3_nt: TGTGCCAGCAGTTCTCTTCAGGGGTCGCCCTATTCTTCCCCCCTCCACTTT
d_call: -
j_call: TRBJ1-6
clone_size: -
v_call: TRBV27